This T cell receptor beta chain was identified during a study of somatic mutations in cytotoxic T cells in rheumatoid arthritis. This clone was seen only once. Sequencing used immunoSEQ multiplex PCR; TCRdb keeps in-frame clones, though not all of them. The sample has 10,000 to 12,000 clones; about 91% are singletons. J gave up 5 bases and V 5 bases, and 5 bases lay outside the gene matches. Germline V gene sequence: CDR1 MNHEY, CDR2 SVGAGI. The CDR3 loop spans 13 amino acids. The rearrangement uses TRBV6-5 and TRBJ1-2; 7 nucleotides match TRBD1. The clonotype originates from a woman aged 18-29 years with rheumatoid arthritis. The sequenced sample was CD4+ T cells sorted from blood. The CDR3 loop reads CASSLPGQYGYTF. The CDR3 DNA reads TGTGCCAGCAGTCTGCCGGGACAGTATGGCTACACCTTC.